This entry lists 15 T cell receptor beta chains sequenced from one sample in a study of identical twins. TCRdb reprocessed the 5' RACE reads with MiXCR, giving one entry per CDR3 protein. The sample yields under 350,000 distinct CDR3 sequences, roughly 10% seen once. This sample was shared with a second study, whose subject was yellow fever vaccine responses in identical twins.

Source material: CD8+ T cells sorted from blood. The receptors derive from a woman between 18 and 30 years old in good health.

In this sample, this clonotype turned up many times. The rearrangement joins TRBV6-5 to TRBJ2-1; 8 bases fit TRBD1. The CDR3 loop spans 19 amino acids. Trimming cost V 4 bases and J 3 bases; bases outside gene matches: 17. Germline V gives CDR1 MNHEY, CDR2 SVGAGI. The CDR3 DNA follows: TGTGCCAGCAGTTCCACGGGACAGGTTGAGTTTGGCTTCTACAATGAGCAGTTCTTC. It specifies CASSSTGQVEFGFYNEQFF.

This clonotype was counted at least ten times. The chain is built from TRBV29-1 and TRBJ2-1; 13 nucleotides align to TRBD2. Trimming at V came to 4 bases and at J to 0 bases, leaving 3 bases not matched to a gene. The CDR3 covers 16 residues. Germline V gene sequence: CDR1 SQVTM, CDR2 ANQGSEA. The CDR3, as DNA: TGCAGCGTTGGGGGACTAGCGGGGAGCTCCTACAATGAGCAGTTCTTC. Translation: CSVGGLAGSSYNEQFF.

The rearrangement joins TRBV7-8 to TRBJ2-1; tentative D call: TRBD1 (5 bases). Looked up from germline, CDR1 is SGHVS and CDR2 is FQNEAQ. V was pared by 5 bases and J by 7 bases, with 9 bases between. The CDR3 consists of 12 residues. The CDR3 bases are TGTGCCAGCAGCCAGACAGTAAATGAGCAGTTCTTC. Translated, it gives CASSQTVNEQFF.

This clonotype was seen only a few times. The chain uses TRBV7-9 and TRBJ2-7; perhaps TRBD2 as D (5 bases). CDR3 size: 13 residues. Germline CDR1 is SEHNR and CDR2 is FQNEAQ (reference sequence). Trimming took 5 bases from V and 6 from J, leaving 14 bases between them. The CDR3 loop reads CASSRRELVEQYF. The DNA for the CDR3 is TGTGCCAGCAGCCGAAGGGAGTTGGTCGAGCAGTACTTC.

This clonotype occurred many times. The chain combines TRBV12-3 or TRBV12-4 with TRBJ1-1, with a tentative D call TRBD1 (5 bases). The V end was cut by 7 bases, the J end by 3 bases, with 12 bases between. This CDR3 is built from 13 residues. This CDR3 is CASNRPGYTEAFF. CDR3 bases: TGTGCCAGCAACCGTCCAGGGTACACTGAAGCTTTCTTT.

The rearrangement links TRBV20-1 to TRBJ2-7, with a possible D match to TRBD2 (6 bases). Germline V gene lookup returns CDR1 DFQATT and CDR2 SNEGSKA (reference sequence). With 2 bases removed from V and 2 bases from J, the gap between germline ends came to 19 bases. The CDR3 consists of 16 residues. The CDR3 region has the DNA TGCAGTGCTAGATTACGCCCTGGGACTCAAACCTACGAGCAGTACTTC. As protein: CSARLRPGTQTYEQYF.

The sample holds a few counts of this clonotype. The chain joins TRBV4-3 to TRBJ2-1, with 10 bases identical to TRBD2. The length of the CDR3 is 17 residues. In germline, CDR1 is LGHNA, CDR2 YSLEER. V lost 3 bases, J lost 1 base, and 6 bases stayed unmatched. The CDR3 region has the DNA TGCGCCAGCAGCCACCCGAGCGGGAGGGATTCCTACAATGAGCAGTTCTTC. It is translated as CASSHPSGRDSYNEQFF.

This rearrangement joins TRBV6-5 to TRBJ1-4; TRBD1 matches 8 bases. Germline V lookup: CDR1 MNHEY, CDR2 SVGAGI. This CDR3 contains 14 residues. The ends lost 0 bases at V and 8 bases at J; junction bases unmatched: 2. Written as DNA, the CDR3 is TGTGCCAGCAGTTACTCCAGGGACAGGGAAAAACTGTTTTTT. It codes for CASSYSRDREKLFF.

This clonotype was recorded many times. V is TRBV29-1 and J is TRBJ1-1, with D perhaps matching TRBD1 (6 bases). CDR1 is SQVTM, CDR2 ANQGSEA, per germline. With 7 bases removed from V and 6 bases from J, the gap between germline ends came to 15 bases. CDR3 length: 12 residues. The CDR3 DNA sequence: TGCAGCGCCCGAACAGGGAATGCTGAAGCTTTCTTT. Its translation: CSARTGNAEAFF.

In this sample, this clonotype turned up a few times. In nucleotides, the CDR3 is TGTGCCAGCAGTGCGGACGGGGGTACCTACAATGAGCAGTTCTTC. It translates to CASSADGGTYNEQFF. The V and J genes are TRBV6-4 and TRBJ2-1, with D perhaps TRBD2 (6 bases). Germline V gene sequence: CDR1 MRHNA, CDR2 SNTAGT. Deletions cut 4 bases from V and 2 bases from J, with 12 bases between. This CDR3 region has 15 residues.

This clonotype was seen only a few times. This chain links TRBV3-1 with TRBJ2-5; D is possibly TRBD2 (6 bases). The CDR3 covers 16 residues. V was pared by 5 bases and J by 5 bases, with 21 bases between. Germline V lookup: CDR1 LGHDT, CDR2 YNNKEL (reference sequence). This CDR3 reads CASSSRSGEVLETQYF. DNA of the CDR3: TGTGCCAGCAGCTCAAGATCGGGGGAAGTGTTGGAGACCCAGTACTTC.

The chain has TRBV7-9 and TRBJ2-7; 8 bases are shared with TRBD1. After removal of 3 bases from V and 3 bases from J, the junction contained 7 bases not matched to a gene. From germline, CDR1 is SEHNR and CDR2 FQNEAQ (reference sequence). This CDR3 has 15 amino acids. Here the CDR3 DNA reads TGTGCCAGCAGCTTTGTGCAGGGGGCCGGCTACGAGCAGTACTTC. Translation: CASSFVQGAGYEQYF. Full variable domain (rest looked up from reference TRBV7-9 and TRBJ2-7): DTGVSQNPRHKITKRGQNVTFRCDPISEHNRLYWYRQTLGQGPEFLTYFQNEAQLEKSRLLSDRFSAERPKGSFSTLEIQRTEQGDSAMYLCASSFVQGAGYEQYFGPGTRLTVT.

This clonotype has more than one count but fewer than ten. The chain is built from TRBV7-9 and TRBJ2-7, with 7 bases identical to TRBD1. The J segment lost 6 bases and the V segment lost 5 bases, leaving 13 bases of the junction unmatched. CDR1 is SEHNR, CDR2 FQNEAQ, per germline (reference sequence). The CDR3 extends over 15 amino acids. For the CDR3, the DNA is TGTGCCAGCAGCGCCCGGGACAGTGACCCCTCCGAGCAGTACTTC. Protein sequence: CASSARDSDPSEQYF.

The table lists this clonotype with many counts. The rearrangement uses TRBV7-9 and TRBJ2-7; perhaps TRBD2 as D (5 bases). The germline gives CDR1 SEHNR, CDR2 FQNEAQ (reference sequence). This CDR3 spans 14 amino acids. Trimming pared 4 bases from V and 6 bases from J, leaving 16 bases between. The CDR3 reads CASSSLTMGSEQYF. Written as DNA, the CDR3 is TGTGCCAGCAGCTCATTGACTATGGGGTCCGAGCAGTACTTC.

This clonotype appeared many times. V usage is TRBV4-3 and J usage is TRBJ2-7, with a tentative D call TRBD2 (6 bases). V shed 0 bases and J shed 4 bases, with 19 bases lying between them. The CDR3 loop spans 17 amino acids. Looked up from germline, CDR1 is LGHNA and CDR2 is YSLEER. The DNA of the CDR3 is TGCGCCAGCAGCCAAGATCTCTGGGCGGGAATATCGTACGAGCAGTACTTC. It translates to CASSQDLWAGISYEQYF.